A single sample gave rise to the 27 T cell receptor beta chains below, sequenced in a study of T cells after yellow fever vaccination (dated by TCRdb to about 2019). Libraries came from 5' RACE. The sequencing machine was an Illumina HiSeq 2500. TCRdb ran its own pipeline on the public reads, namely fastp trimming at Q25 and MiXCR clone calling, and kept in-frame beta chains. Merged by CDR3 protein, the rows form single entries marked with the most common genes and DNA. The sample has just under 600,000 distinct CDR3 sequences on record, approximately 15% of them singletons. 11% to 15% of the sample comes from the top ten. Explained via the paper, the treatment or condition label denotes: live attenuated yellow fever vaccine strain. Here the sequenced sample was PBMCs, taken on the day of the yellow fever booster vaccination. The source of these receptors is a man aged 30 to 45 who received the YFV17D yellow fever vaccine.

The rearrangement joins TRBV20-1 to TRBJ2-7; D is undetermined. This CDR3 has 13 residues. V lost 6 bases and J lost 6, with 18 bases in between. Germline lookup yields CDR1 DFQATT and CDR2 SNEGSKA (reference sequence). The CDR3 region is CSALPQVASEQYF. CDR3 DNA: TGCAGTGCCCTCCCCCAGGTGGCATCCGAGCAGTACTTC.

This clonotype was counted a few times. This chain links TRBV5-1 with TRBJ1-1, with D unclear. Trimming took off 0 bases at V and 0 bases at J, with 6 bases between the two ends. The CDR3 loop spans 14 amino acids. CDR1 and CDR2 from the germline V gene are SGHRS and YFSETQ. The CDR3 loop is CASSLAFMNTEAFF. In DNA, the CDR3 is TGCGCCAGCAGCTTGGCTTTTATGAACACTGAAGCTTTCTTT. The whole variable domain, filled in from reference TRBV5-1 and TRBJ1-1, reads KAGVTQTPRYLIKTRGQQVTLSCSPISGHRSVSWYQQTPGQGLQFLFEYFSETQRNKGNFPGRFSGRQFSNSRSEMNVSTLELGDSALYLCASSLAFMNTEAFFGQGTRLTVV.

In this sample, this clonotype turned up a few times. Here the CDR3 reads CASSLRGAGEQYF. In DNA form, the CDR3 reads TGCGCCAGCAGCTTGCGGGGAGCCGGCGAGCAGTACTTC. The J gene is TRBJ2-7, the V gene TRBV5-1; D may be TRBD2 (5 bases). Between the trimmed V and J ends, which lost 1 base and 6 bases, there was a span of 11 bases. From germline, CDR1 is SGHRS and CDR2 YFSETQ. The CDR3 spans 13 residues.

In this sample, this clonotype turned up a few times. The V call is TRBV7-8, the J call TRBJ2-1, with 9 bases identical to TRBD2. The CDR3 runs to 17 residues. The J segment lost 11 bases and the V segment lost 1 base, leaving 15 bases of the junction unmatched. Germline V lookup: CDR1 SGHVS, CDR2 FQNEAQ. The CDR3 loop reads CASSLVGGLASGVKQFF. The CDR3 region has the DNA TGTGCCAGCAGCTTAGTCGGGGGACTAGCCTCGGGGGTTAAGCAGTTCTTC.

This clonotype came up a few times. The chain recombines TRBV4-3 with TRBJ2-7; 12 nucleotides line up with TRBD2. This CDR3 region has 17 residues. Per germline, CDR1 LGHNA and CDR2 YSLEER. V lost 5 bases, J lost 4 bases, and 12 bases stayed unmatched. The CDR3, as DNA: TGCGCCAGCAGCGCGACTATGACTAGCGGGAGAACGTACGAGCAGTACTTC. Its translation: CASSATMTSGRTYEQYF.

This rearrangement joins TRBV5-5 to TRBJ2-3; tentative D call: TRBD1 (8 bases). The V and J ends lost 4 bases and 5 bases respectively, with 17 bases between them. The germline V gene has CDR1 SGHKS and CDR2 YYEKEE (reference sequence). The CDR3 length is 15 residues. CDR3 DNA sequence: TGTGCCAGCAGCCGGGGGGACAGGACGGAAGATACGCAGTATTTT. As protein: CASSRGDRTEDTQYF.

This clonotype was found a few times. The genes are TRBV19 and TRBJ2-1; 8 bases line up with TRBD2. The CDR3 spans 17 residues. V lost 10 bases and J lost 4; bases outside the gene matches: 18. Germline-derived CDR1 and CDR2 are LNHDA and SQIVND (reference sequence). CDR3 in DNA: TGTGCCATTTCTCAGAGGAGCGGGAGAAATTTTTACAATGAGCAGTTCTTC. This codes for CAISQRSGRNFYNEQFF.

The V gene is TRBV7-8, the J gene TRBJ1-2, with 8 bases lining up with TRBD1. Per the germline V gene, CDR1 is SGHVS and CDR2 is FQNEAQ. The CDR3 is made up of 13 amino acids. With 3 bases clipped from V and 7 bases from J, the junction kept 4 bases outside the gene matches. CDR3 nucleotide sequence: TGTGCCAGCAGCTTGGGACAGGCGGGTGGCTACACCTTC. Residues: CASSLGQAGGYTF.

The J gene is TRBJ2-3, the V gene TRBV6-5; no clear D. Trimming removed 2 bases at V and 0 bases at J, with 6 bases between. The CDR3 is made up of 14 amino acids. Per the germline V gene, CDR1 is MNHEY and CDR2 is SVGAGI. CDR3 sequence: CASSYRRSTDTQYF. Here the CDR3 DNA reads TGTGCCAGCAGTTACAGGAGAAGCACAGATACGCAGTATTTT.

The V call is TRBV9, the J call TRBJ2-7; maybe TRBD2 (6 bases). The V gene lost 0 bases and the J gene lost 2 bases, with 12 bases spanning the gap. Germline V gene sequence: CDR1 SGDLS, CDR2 YYNGEE. The CDR3 has 15 amino acids. CDR3 loop: CASSVGGTDTYEQYF. The CDR3 DNA is TGTGCCAGCAGCGTAGGCGGGACCGACACCTACGAGCAGTACTTC.

This clonotype was seen more than once but under ten times. The chain recombines TRBV18 with TRBJ2-1; weak D call: TRBD2 (6 bases). CDR1 is KGHSH and CDR2 is LQKENI in the germline V gene. The CDR3 totals 19 residues. The V end lost 5 bases, the J end lost 0 bases, and 23 bases lay between the germline ends. The CDR3 region has the DNA TGTGCCAGCTCATCAAGAGTCGGGCGGGGCTCACTCTCCTACAATGAGCAGTTCTTC. It codes for CASSSRVGRGSLSYNEQFF.

The chain joins TRBV24-1 to TRBJ2-5; TRBD2 agrees at 11 bases. The CDR3 has 16 residues. Germline-derived CDR1 and CDR2 are KGHDR and SFDVKD. V trimming: 2 bases; J trimming: 7 bases; junction bases outside the gene matches: 8. Written as DNA, the CDR3 is TGTGCCACCAGTGATTCCGGGACTAGCGGCTTATCGACCCAGTACTTC. Translated: CATSDSGTSGLSTQYF.

The table lists this clonotype with many counts. The CDR3 is CASKWEALNTEAFF. CDR3 coding DNA: TGCGCCAGCAAGTGGGAGGCGCTGAACACTGAAGCTTTCTTT. The J gene is TRBJ1-1, the V gene TRBV5-1; unclear D gene. The CDR3 loop spans 14 amino acids. Germline loops: CDR1 SGHRS, CDR2 YFSETQ. V was cut by 6 bases and J by 0 bases, with 12 bases left in between.

This clonotype has only a few counts. This rearrangement joins TRBV20-1 to TRBJ2-1; 12 bases are a match to TRBD2. The trim removed 5 bases at V and 9 bases at J, leaving 8 bases unmatched. Looked up from germline, CDR1 is DFQATT and CDR2 is SNEGSKA (reference sequence). This CDR3 is built from 14 residues. The CDR3 is CSASPGLAGTEQFF. As DNA, the CDR3 is TGCAGTGCTTCCCCCGGACTAGCGGGAACTGAGCAGTTCTTC.

The chain carries TRBV20-1 and TRBJ2-7; 9 positions agree with TRBD2. CDR3 size: 15 residues. CDR1 is DFQATT, CDR2 SNEGSKA, per germline (reference sequence). Trimming cost V 5 bases and J 1 base; bases outside gene matches: 9. The CDR3 loop reads CSALRPSGISYEQYF. The CDR3 bases are TGCAGTGCTCTCCGGCCTAGCGGGATTTCCTACGAGCAGTACTTC.

This clonotype has just a few counts. CDR3: CASSFTGIQETQYF. CDR3 in DNA: TGTGCCAGCAGCTTCACAGGGATACAAGAGACCCAGTACTTC. The chain recombines TRBV7-2 with TRBJ2-5, with D perhaps matching TRBD1 (6 bases). The germline CDR1 and CDR2 sequences are SGHTA and FQGNSA. Trimming stripped 3 bases from V and 2 bases from J, with 10 bases between. This CDR3 has 14 amino acids.

At least ten counts were recorded for this clonotype. This chain connects TRBV5-1 to TRBJ2-2, with 7 bases identical to TRBD1. The CDR3 has 15 residues. Germline CDR1 SGHRS, CDR2 YFSETQ. With V trimmed by 2 bases and J by 0 bases, 1 base remained unmatched. The CDR3 DNA follows: TGCGCCAGCAGCTTCGGGACAGCGAACACCGGGGAGCTGTTTTTT. Protein: CASSFGTANTGELFF.

In this sample, this clonotype turned up a few times. The rearrangement links TRBV5-1 to TRBJ1-2; D is perhaps TRBD1 (5 bases). Germline V gene sequence: CDR1 SGHRS, CDR2 YFSETQ. With 4 bases removed from V and 2 bases from J, the gap between germline ends came to 12 bases. The CDR3 is 14 amino acids. The CDR3 is CASSQTAQNYGYTF. CDR3 bases: TGCGCCAGCAGCCAGACAGCGCAGAACTATGGCTACACCTTC.

This clonotype occurred a few times. The V gene is TRBV11-2, the J gene TRBJ2-5, with 7 bases identical to TRBD2. Trimming at V came to 2 bases and at J to 1 base, leaving 1 base not matched to a gene. CDR1 and CDR2 (germline): SGHAT, FQNNGV. The length of the CDR3 is 14 residues. The CDR3 here is CASSLQRGQETQYF. CDR3 DNA sequence: TGTGCCAGCAGCTTACAGCGGGGCCAAGAGACCCAGTACTTC.

V and J are TRBV7-2 and TRBJ2-1; 7 nucleotides line up with TRBD2. CDR1 SGHTA and CDR2 FQGNSA come from the germline V gene. The CDR3 has 15 amino acids. V was clipped by 5 bases and J by 8 bases; unmatched bases: 12. The CDR3 reads CASSSSSGLTDEQFF. The CDR3 nucleotides read TGTGCCAGCAGCAGCTCTAGCGGTCTTACCGATGAGCAGTTCTTC.

This clonotype was seen a few times. This chain connects TRBV20-1 to TRBJ2-2; 13 nucleotides agree with TRBD2. The CDR3 has 17 residues. V trimming: 0 bases; J trimming: 5 bases; junction bases outside the gene matches: 6. The germline gives CDR1 DFQATT, CDR2 SNEGSKA (reference sequence). The CDR3, as DNA: TGCAGTGCTAGAGATGGTCGGACTAGCGGGAGTACCGGGGAGCTGTTTTTT. Encoded protein: CSARDGRTSGSTGELFF.

This clonotype was counted between two and nine times. The chain links TRBV5-1 to TRBJ2-3, with D hard to call. The CDR3 is made up of 13 amino acids. The V end was cut by 3 bases, the J end by 5 bases, with 10 bases between. Germline CDR1 is SGHRS and CDR2 is YFSETQ. The CDR3 spells CASSSSVLDTQYF. The CDR3 coding sequence is TGCGCCAGCAGCTCTAGTGTTCTAGATACGCAGTATTTT.

This clonotype was seen repeatedly, ten times or more. The rearrangement uses TRBV7-9 and TRBJ2-1; D gene uncertain. Per germline, CDR1 SEHNR and CDR2 FQNEAQ (reference sequence). The CDR3 covers 13 residues. Trimming removed 8 bases from V and 0 bases from J, with 8 bases in between. CDR3 sequence: CASRRLSYNEQFF. Here the CDR3 DNA reads TGTGCCAGCCGGAGACTCTCCTACAATGAGCAGTTCTTC.

This clonotype was seen only a few times. V usage is TRBV7-2 and J usage is TRBJ2-2; D perhaps matches TRBD2 (5 bases). V was cut by 3 bases and J by 6 bases, with 14 bases left in between. Germline V gene sequence: CDR1 SGHTA, CDR2 FQGNSA. The CDR3 is 15 residues long. DNA for the CDR3: TGTGCCAGCAGCTTCGAGGGCTCTGGTGCCGGGGAGCTGTTTTTT. Residues: CASSFEGSGAGELFF. The whole variable domain, remainder taken from reference TRBV7-2 and TRBJ2-2, is GAGVSQSPSNKVTEKGKDVELRCDPISGHTALYWYRQSLGQGLEFLIYFQGNSAPDKSGLPSDRFSAERTGGSVSTLTIQRTQQEDSAVYLCASSFEGSGAGELFFGEGSRLTVL.

This clonotype has a count of ten or more. The J gene is TRBJ2-3, the V gene TRBV4-1; D gene unclear. The V gene's germline CDR1 is MGHRA and CDR2 YSYEKL. Trimming removed 1 base at V and 3 bases at J, with 14 bases between. This CDR3 has 16 residues. This CDR3 is CASSQVNLVATDTQYF. The CDR3 DNA is TGCGCCAGCAGCCAAGTAAACCTAGTTGCAACAGATACGCAGTATTTT.

There are a few counts of this clonotype. The CDR3 sequence: CASSFQEIYGYTF. For the CDR3, the DNA is TGTGCCAGCAGTTTTCAGGAGATCTATGGCTACACCTTC. The chain uses TRBV12-3 or TRBV12-4 and TRBJ1-2, with D unresolved. The length of the CDR3 is 13 residues. Trimming cost V 3 bases and J 4 bases, with 9 bases left between them.

Only a few counts were recorded for this clonotype. V and J are TRBV13 and TRBJ2-1; the D call may be TRBD1 or TRBD2 (5 bases each). This CDR3 is 12 amino acids long. Germline-derived CDR1 and CDR2 are PRHDT and FYEKMQ (reference sequence). V dropped 2 bases and J dropped 9 bases, with 8 bases sitting between them. This CDR3 reads CASSLRGVEQFF. The CDR3 nucleotides read TGTGCCAGCAGCTTAAGGGGAGTTGAGCAGTTCTTC.